The 22 T cell receptor beta chains presented below share a single source sample, sequenced in a study of CD8+ T cells in alopecia areata. Treatment meaning: oral pan-JAK inhibitor, 5-10 mg twice daily. Extracted from the samples, RNA was reverse transcribed into cDNA to serve as the sequencing template. Data came from immunoSEQ multiplex PCR; TCRdb stores just in-frame clones and leaves some out. Of some 190,000 clones listed, 66% were seen once; the top ten hold roughly 1.2%. The specimen was CD4+ T cells sorted from blood, collected around week 44, from a patient treated with tofacitinib. Source of these receptors: a human donor with alopecia areata.

In regard to this clone: Without the conserved terminal phenylalanine or tryptophan, this CDR3 likely stems from a read error. The DNA is left out, because the CDR3 cannot be placed on it with certainty; the CDR3 is given as TCRdb lists it. V usage is TRBV29-1 and J usage is TRBJ1-1; the D segment call TRBD1 is taken from the table without a DNA check. The CDR3 totals 14 residues, both ends included. In germline, CDR1 is SQVTM, CDR2 ANQGSEA. CDR3 protein: CSVLVLTGTGARLY.

The V call is TRBV29-1, the J call TRBJ1-6, with 11 bases identical to TRBD1. V trimming: 6 bases; J trimming: 5 bases; junction bases outside the gene matches: 6. Germline-derived CDR1 and CDR2 are SQVTM and ANQGSEA. The CDR3 covers 15 residues. This CDR3 is CSVRTGGADNSPLHF. CDR3 coding DNA: TGCAGCGTCAGGACAGGGGGCGCCGATAATTCACCCCTCCACTTT.

The J gene is TRBJ2-7, the V gene TRBV7-2, with a tentative D call TRBD1 (6 bases). Germline lookup yields CDR1 SGHTA and CDR2 FQGNSA. This CDR3 spans 13 amino acids. Trimming took off 5 bases at V and 2 bases at J, with 10 bases between the two ends. DNA of the CDR3: TGTGCCAGCAGCACGGACAGTACCTACGAGCAGTACTTC. Translation gives CASSTDSTYEQYF.

This clone was found a few times. This chain connects TRBV4-3 to TRBJ1-1; maybe TRBD1 (5 bases). Germline CDR1 is LGHNA and CDR2 is YSLEER. The CDR3 runs 18 residues. The V end was cut by 0 bases, the J end by 4 bases, with 21 bases between. CDR3 region: CASSQDLVGTWARTEAFF. DNA of the CDR3: TGCGCCAGCAGCCAAGATCTAGTAGGGACTTGGGCCCGCACTGAAGCTTTCTTT.

V gene TRBV5-1 combines with J gene TRBJ2-3, with 7 bases aligning to TRBD1. This CDR3 contains 15 residues. Trimming took 1 base from V and 3 from J; bases not matched to a gene: 5. Germline loops: CDR1 SGHRS, CDR2 YFSETQ. CDR3 sequence reads: CASSLRGQRTDTQYF. CDR3 coding DNA: TGCGCCAGCAGCTTGAGGGGGCAGAGGACAGATACGCAGTATTTT. Full variable domain (rest looked up from reference TRBV5-1 and TRBJ2-3): KAGVTQTPRYLIKTRGQQVTLSCSPISGHRSVSWYQQTPGQGLQFLFEYFSETQRNKGNFPGRFSGRQFSNSRSEMNVSTLELGDSALYLCASSLRGQRTDTQYFGPGTRLTVL.

The chain recombines TRBV27 with TRBJ2-1; no reliable D call. In germline, CDR1 is MNHEY, CDR2 SMNVEV (reference sequence). V was pared by 7 bases and J by 0 bases, with 7 bases between. The CDR3 has 13 residues. CDR3 amino acids: CASMADSYNEQFF. DNA for the CDR3: TGTGCCAGCATGGCGGACTCCTACAATGAGCAGTTCTTC.

This CDR3 is CASSLDPHQETQYF. The CDR3 region has the DNA TGTGCCAGCAGCTTAGACCCACACCAAGAGACCCAGTACTTC. The chain has TRBV7-6 and TRBJ2-5; no clear D gene. Trimming left V 1 base short and J 0 bases short, with 6 bases between. Germline-derived CDR1 and CDR2 are SGHVS and FNYEAQ. There are 14 residues in the CDR3. The variable domain in full, completed from reference TRBV7-6 and TRBJ2-5, reads GAGVSQSPRYKVTKRGQDVALRCDPISGHVSLYWYRQALGQGPEFLTYFNYEAQQDKSGLPNDRFSAERPEGSISTLTIQRTEQRDSAMYRCASSLDPHQETQYFGPGTRLLVL.

This chain links TRBV29-1 with TRBJ2-3; D tentatively fits TRBD1 or TRBD2 (5 bases each). This CDR3 region has 14 residues. The germline CDR1 and CDR2 sequences are SQVTM and ANQGSEA. V lost 3 bases and J lost 0, with 10 bases in between. CDR3 loop: CSVDGAPSTDTQYF. The CDR3 nucleotides read TGCAGCGTTGACGGGGCCCCCAGCACAGATACGCAGTATTTT.

V gene TRBV7-9 combines with J gene TRBJ2-3; D remains ambiguous. This CDR3 contains 14 residues. V lost 5 bases and J 0 bases, leaving 9 bases between the germline ends. Germline CDR1 and CDR2: SEHNR and FQNEAQ (reference sequence). For the CDR3, the DNA is TGTGCCAGCAGCCAACGTACTAGCACAGATACGCAGTATTTT. This translates into CASSQRTSTDTQYF.

The chain couples TRBV7-9 to TRBJ1-1; D uncertain. V shed 5 bases and J shed 7 bases, with 14 bases lying between them. The CDR3 extends over 13 amino acids. Germline V gene data show CDR1 as SEHNR and CDR2 as FQNEAQ (reference sequence). DNA for the CDR3: TGTGCCAGCAGCGACAAGGGAACCTTTGAAGCTTTCTTT. Translation: CASSDKGTFEAFF.

The chain combines TRBV29-1 with TRBJ2-2, with unresolved D. V gave up 3 bases and J gave up 1 base, with 6 bases separating them. The CDR3 spans 13 residues. Germline CDR1 SQVTM, CDR2 ANQGSEA. Here the CDR3 reads CSVDAMNTGELFF. The CDR3 DNA sequence: TGCAGCGTTGATGCCATGAACACCGGGGAGCTGTTTTTT.

The chain is built from TRBV30 and TRBJ1-5, with no clear D. Germline values: CDR1 GTSNPN, CDR2 SVGIG (reference sequence). This CDR3 region has 14 residues. The V end lost 0 bases, the J end lost 2 bases, and 8 bases lay between the germline ends. CDR3 residues: CAWSVVLGNQPQHF. The DNA of the CDR3 is TGTGCCTGGAGTGTTGTCTTGGGCAATCAGCCCCAGCATTTT.

This chain links TRBV11-2 with TRBJ2-7, with 9 bases identical to TRBD2. With V trimmed by 3 bases and J by 0 bases, 0 bases remained unmatched. Looked up from germline, CDR1 is SGHAT and CDR2 is FQNNGV. The CDR3 extends over 14 amino acids. DNA of the CDR3: TGTGCCAGCAGCTTGGGACTAGCCTCCTACGAGCAGTACTTC. Encoded protein: CASSLGLASYEQYF.

V and J are TRBV6-1 and TRBJ2-5, with 8 bases identical to TRBD1. CDR3 length equals 15 residues. J gave up 5 bases and V 6 bases, and 11 bases lay outside the gene matches. Germline values: CDR1 MNHNS, CDR2 SASEGT. As DNA, the CDR3 is TGTGCCAGCAGGGCAGACAGGGGTACACGGGAGACCCAGTACTTC. Encoded protein: CASRADRGTRETQYF.

The rearrangement joins TRBV30 to TRBJ1-3; D remains ambiguous. Per germline, CDR1 GTSNPN and CDR2 SVGIG (reference sequence). Between the trimmed V and J ends, which lost 6 bases and 0 bases, there was a span of 3 bases. This CDR3 is built from 11 residues. The CDR3 DNA follows: TGTGCCTGCGACTCTGGAAACACCATATATTTT. It yields the protein CACDSGNTIYF.

The J gene is TRBJ2-2, the V gene TRBV10-2, with a tentative D call TRBD1 (5 bases). The V end lost 4 bases, the J end lost 7 bases, and 13 bases lay between the germline ends. The CDR3 has 14 amino acids. Germline CDR1 and CDR2: WSHSY and SAAADI. The CDR3 loop is CASSVSGSGGELFF. The CDR3 nucleotides read TGCGCCAGCAGTGTCTCAGGGTCGGGCGGGGAGCTGTTTTTT.

V and J are TRBV29-1 and TRBJ1-2; D call uncertain. Germline lookup yields CDR1 SQVTM and CDR2 ANQGSEA. The length of the CDR3 is 14 residues. The V end was cut by 1 base, the J end by 4 bases, with 13 bases between. The CDR3 DNA sequence: TGCAGCGTTGAAGGGGGAGAAAACTCCTATGGCTACACCTTC. It yields the protein CSVEGGENSYGYTF.

This chain joins TRBV20-1 and TRBJ1-2, with D perhaps TRBD1 (6 bases). Trimming removed 5 bases from V and 7 bases from J, with 11 bases in between. CDR3 length equals 11 residues. Germline V gene lookup returns CDR1 DFQATT and CDR2 SNEGSKA (reference sequence). The CDR3, as DNA: TGCAGTGCTGACCAACAGGGTGGCTACACCTTC. Its translation is CSADQQGGYTF.

The CDR3 here is CASSEGGPYGYTF. The CDR3 DNA follows: TGTGCCAGCAGTGAAGGTGGGCCTTATGGCTACACCTTC. The genes are TRBV25-1 and TRBJ1-2; D not resolved. The V end was cut by 2 bases, the J end by 5 bases, with 9 bases between. The V gene's germline CDR1 is MGHDK and CDR2 SYGVNS. The CDR3 totals 13 residues.

The chain uses TRBV2 and TRBJ1-6; D is possibly TRBD1 (6 bases). The CDR3 covers 16 residues. The germline CDR1 and CDR2 sequences are SNHLY and FYNNEI. V lost 3 bases, J lost 0 bases, and 9 bases lay in between. The CDR3: CASSDRGSSYNSPLHF. In DNA, the CDR3 is TGTGCCAGCAGTGACAGGGGAAGCTCCTATAATTCACCCCTCCACTTT.

J is TRBJ2-7 and V is TRBV27; D is undetermined. Trimming left V 6 bases short and J 2 bases short, with 11 bases between. This CDR3 is built from 13 residues. The germline CDR1 and CDR2 sequences are MNHEY and SMNVEV (reference sequence). CDR3 in amino acids: CASRPGGTYEQYF. The CDR3 DNA is TGTGCCAGCAGGCCGGGCGGAACCTACGAGCAGTACTTC.

The chain is built from TRBV4-3 and TRBJ1-1; D remains unclear. With 0 bases removed from V and 3 bases from J, the gap between germline ends came to 11 bases. This CDR3 has 15 amino acids. Germline loops: CDR1 LGHNA, CDR2 YSLEER. CDR3 region: CASSQDPSADTEAFF. For the CDR3, the DNA is TGCGCCAGCAGCCAAGACCCATCGGCAGACACTGAAGCTTTCTTT.